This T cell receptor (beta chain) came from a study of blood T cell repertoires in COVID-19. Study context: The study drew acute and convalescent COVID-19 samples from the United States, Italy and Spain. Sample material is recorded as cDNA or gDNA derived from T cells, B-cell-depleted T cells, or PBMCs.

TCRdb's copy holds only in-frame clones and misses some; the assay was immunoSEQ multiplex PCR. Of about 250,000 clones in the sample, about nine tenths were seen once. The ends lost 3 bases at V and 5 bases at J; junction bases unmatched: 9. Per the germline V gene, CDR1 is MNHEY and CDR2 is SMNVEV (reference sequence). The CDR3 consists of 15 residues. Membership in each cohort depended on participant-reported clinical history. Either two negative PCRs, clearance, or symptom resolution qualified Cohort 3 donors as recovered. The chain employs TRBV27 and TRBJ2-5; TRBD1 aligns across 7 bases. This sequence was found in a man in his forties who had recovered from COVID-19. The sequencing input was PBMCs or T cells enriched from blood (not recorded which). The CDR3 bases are TGTGCCAGCAGTTTTTGGGGACAGTCGCGGGAGACCCAGTACTTC. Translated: CASSFWGQSRETQYF.